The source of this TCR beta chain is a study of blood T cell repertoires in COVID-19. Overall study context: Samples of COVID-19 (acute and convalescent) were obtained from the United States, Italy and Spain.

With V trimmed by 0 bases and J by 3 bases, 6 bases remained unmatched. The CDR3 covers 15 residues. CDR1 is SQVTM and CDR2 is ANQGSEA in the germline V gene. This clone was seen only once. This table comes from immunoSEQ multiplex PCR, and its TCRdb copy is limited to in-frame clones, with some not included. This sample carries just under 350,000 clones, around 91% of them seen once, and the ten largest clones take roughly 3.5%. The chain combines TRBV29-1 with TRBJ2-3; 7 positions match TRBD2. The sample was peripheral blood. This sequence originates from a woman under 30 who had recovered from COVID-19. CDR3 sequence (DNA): TGCAGCGTTGAAGATCAGACGGGGGGAACAGATACGCAGTATTTT. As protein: CSVEDQTGGTDTQYF.